A single sample is the source of the 26 T cell receptor beta chains below, sequenced in a study of siplizumab effects on memory and regulatory T cells (dated by TCRdb to between 2018 and 2021). The library came from the immunoSEQ multiplex PCR assay. TCRdb limited this immuneACCESS table to in-frame rearrangements with V and J called. A share of clones is missing; checked studies link under half to unresolved V genes, and the rest is unexplained. The sample table lists about 100,000 clones, more than 90% of them with a count of one. Of the sample, 0.15% is held by the ten largest clones. The sequenced sample was CD4+ T cells sorted from blood. Receptors were obtained from a human donor in good health.

V is TRBV4-1 and J is TRBJ2-3; weak D call: TRBD2 (5 bases). This CDR3 comprises 15 residues. Between the trimmed V and J ends, which lost 4 bases and 5 bases, there was a span of 16 bases. CDR1 is MGHRA and CDR2 is YSYEKL in the germline V gene. CDR3 residues: CASSPAGLEIDTQYF. As DNA, the CDR3 is TGCGCCAGCAGCCCTGCCGGACTGGAAATAGATACGCAGTATTTT.

The chain is built from TRBV6-4 and TRBJ2-6; D is unresolved. V lost 6 bases to trimming and J lost 0 bases, with 9 bases between them. This CDR3 has 15 residues. The germline V gene has CDR1 MRHNA and CDR2 SNTAGT. In DNA, the CDR3 is TGTGCCAGCAGAAACAGTGGCTCTGGGGCCAACGTCCTGACTTTC. It yields the protein CASRNSGSGANVLTF.

The chain is built from TRBV29-1 and TRBJ2-3; 8 bases are a match to TRBD2. Germline V gene data show CDR1 as SQVTM and CDR2 as ANQGSEA. V lost 4 bases to trimming and J lost 0 bases; unmatched junction nucleotides: 6. The CDR3 totals 15 residues. The CDR3 protein is CSVAPTSGSTDTQYF. The CDR3 nucleotides are TGCAGCGTTGCCCCTACTAGCGGTAGCACAGATACGCAGTATTTT.

This chain connects TRBV28 to TRBJ1-5; D not certain. V lost 8 bases and J 5 bases, leaving 22 bases between the germline ends. Germline V CDR1 and CDR2: MDHEN, SYDVKM. This CDR3 contains 16 residues. The CDR3: CASPINPTTEDQPQHF. Here the CDR3 DNA reads TGTGCCAGCCCCATTAACCCGACTACCGAGGATCAGCCCCAGCATTTT.

Notes on this clone: At one boundary the junction diverges from the germline segment, which might be a read error. This CDR3 reads CASSYSGGEVHF. Written as DNA, the CDR3 is TGTGCCAGCAGTTACTCTGGGGGAGAGGTCCACTTC. V gene TRBV6-5 combines with J gene TRBJ2-7; the D call may be TRBD1 or TRBD2 (5 bases each). CDR1 and CDR2 (germline): MNHEY, SVGAGI. The CDR3 loop spans 12 amino acids.

In this sample, this clone turned up a few times. The J gene is TRBJ2-3, the V gene TRBV5-1, with 11 bases fitting TRBD2. Per germline, CDR1 SGHRS and CDR2 YFSETQ. Unmatched junction bases numbered 6, after V lost 8 bases and J lost 4 bases. This CDR3 is built from 14 residues. DNA for the CDR3: TGCGCCAGTTCCCTAGCGGGGGGAGCAGATACGCAGTATTTT. It yields the protein CASSLAGGADTQYF.

This chain links TRBV4-3 with TRBJ1-6; possible D gene TRBD1, 5 bases. Deletions cut 5 bases from V and 7 bases from J, with 12 bases between. The CDR3 spans 14 residues. The germline gives CDR1 LGHNA, CDR2 YSLEER. The CDR3 DNA reads TGCGCCAGCAGCTTAGGGACTGCCAATTCACCCCTCCACTTT. Translating it yields CASSLGTANSPLHF.

V usage is TRBV29-1 and J usage is TRBJ1-1; a weak D match, TRBD1 (5 bases). Germline CDR1 reads SQVTM; CDR2 reads ANQGSEA. With 4 bases removed from V and 0 bases from J, the gap between germline ends came to 9 bases. This CDR3 has 13 residues. The CDR3, as DNA: TGCAGCGTTGGGACAACTATGAACACTGAAGCTTTCTTT. Its protein product is CSVGTTMNTEAFF.

This clone was picked up one time. The chain's CDR3 is CASGLEMGNTGELFF. CDR3 DNA sequence: TGTGCTAGTGGTTTGGAAATGGGCAACACCGGGGAGCTGTTTTTT. This chain joins TRBV12-5 and TRBJ2-2; D gene unclear. Between the trimmed V and J ends, which lost 1 base and 2 bases, there was a span of 8 bases. The CDR3 sequence is 15 residues long. Germline values: CDR1 LGHNT, CDR2 FRNRAP.

Of note for this clone: The sample carries other DNA sequences with the same CDR3. The chain has TRBV7-3 and TRBJ1-6; a possible D gene is TRBD1 (5 bases). V lost 0 bases and J lost 4, with 7 bases in between. The CDR3 is made up of 15 amino acids. The V gene's germline CDR1 is SGHTA and CDR2 FQGTGA. The CDR3 sequence: CASSLTGGYNSPLHF. The CDR3 nucleotides are TGTGCCAGCAGCTTAACGGGGGGGTATAATTCACCCCTCCACTTT.

The sample holds one count of this clone. This CDR3 is CASGFGVGEQYF. The CDR3 DNA follows: TGTGCTAGTGGTTTTGGGGTCGGCGAGCAGTACTTC. The V gene is TRBV12-5, the J gene TRBJ2-7; D is ambiguous. V was cut by 3 bases and J by 6 bases, with 9 bases left in between. Germline CDR1 and CDR2: LGHNT and FRNRAP. The CDR3 loop spans 12 amino acids.

The rearrangement joins TRBV6-5 to TRBJ1-1; 10 bases are shared with TRBD1. Trimming cost V 6 bases and J 10 bases; bases outside gene matches: 11. This CDR3 spans 14 amino acids. Germline loops: CDR1 MNHEY, CDR2 SVGAGI. CDR3 nucleotides: TGTGCCAGCAGACGGGACAGGGGAGGAGTTGGAGCTTTCTTT. Amino acid sequence: CASRRDRGGVGAFF.

The V gene is TRBV7-3, the J gene TRBJ1-6; the D gene is possibly TRBD1 (5 bases). The CDR3 loop spans 15 amino acids. Germline values: CDR1 SGHTA, CDR2 FQGTGA. V was pared by 5 bases and J by 5 bases, with 13 bases between. The CDR3 DNA is TGTGCCAGCAGCATCCAGGGAGGAAATAATTCACCCCTCCACTTT. It translates to CASSIQGGNNSPLHF.

The rearrangement links TRBV5-4 to TRBJ2-2; D is undetermined. The CDR3 is 14 residues long. Germline CDR1 is SGHNT and CDR2 is YYREEE (reference sequence). Trimming cost V 4 bases and J 1 base, with 8 bases left between them. CDR3: CASSLTVNTGELFF. CDR3 in DNA: TGTGCCAGCAGCCTCACGGTGAACACCGGGGAGCTGTTTTTT.

This CDR3 reads CASSSIFRGENTEAFF. In DNA, the CDR3 is TGCGCCAGCAGCTCGATATTTCGGGGGGAGAACACTGAAGCTTTCTTT. V and J are TRBV5-1 and TRBJ1-1; TRBD1 might be the D (5 bases). The V gene's germline CDR1 is SGHRS and CDR2 YFSETQ. This CDR3 contains 16 residues. V lost 3 bases to trimming and J lost 1 base, with 16 bases between them.

This rearrangement joins TRBV5-4 to TRBJ1-1, with unresolved D. Trimming removed 1 base at V and 1 base at J, with 8 bases between. This CDR3 region has 14 residues. Germline lookup yields CDR1 SGHNT and CDR2 YYREEE (reference sequence). The CDR3 sequence: CASSLSVPNTEAFF. The DNA of the CDR3 is TGTGCCAGCAGCTTGTCCGTACCGAACACTGAAGCTTTCTTT.

CDR3 protein: CASSGGGMDNYGYTF. CDR3 DNA: TGTGCCAGCAGTGGGGGAGGGATGGATAACTATGGCTACACCTTC. The rearrangement uses TRBV25-1 and TRBJ1-2; D gene unclear. The CDR3 is 15 amino acids. Trimming removed 4 bases at V and 1 base at J, with 13 bases between. CDR1 and CDR2 from the germline V gene are MGHDK and SYGVNS.

The rearrangement uses TRBV19 and TRBJ2-7; D is undetermined. The V gene lost 9 bases and the J gene lost 0 bases, with 12 bases spanning the gap. CDR1 is LNHDA, CDR2 SQIVND, per germline (reference sequence). The CDR3 covers 13 residues. The CDR3 bases are TGTGCCAGCAGCCCCCCGAGCTCCTACGAGCAGTACTTC. Encoded protein: CASSPPSSYEQYF.

The chain recombines TRBV11-2 with TRBJ1-1; 9 bases map to TRBD1. The CDR3 loop spans 14 amino acids. V gave up 5 bases and J gave up 6 bases; unmatched junction bases: 7. Germline assignment: CDR1 SGHAT and CDR2 FQNNGV. The CDR3 region has the DNA TGTGCCAGCAGCACCCGGGACAGGGTGCCTGAAGCTTTCTTT. Protein product: CASSTRDRVPEAFF.

The V call is TRBV4-2, the J call TRBJ2-7; possible D gene TRBD2, 5 bases. Germline CDR1 and CDR2: LGHNA and YNFKEQ. This CDR3 contains 13 residues. V dropped 4 bases and J dropped 2 bases, with 9 bases sitting between them. CDR3: CASSRTGTYEQYF. The CDR3 nucleotides are TGTGCCAGCAGCCGGACTGGAACCTACGAGCAGTACTTC.

V usage is TRBV7-2 and J usage is TRBJ2-3; D is perhaps TRBD2 (6 bases). The germline V gene has CDR1 SGHTA and CDR2 FQGNSA. Trimming removed 5 bases at V and 0 bases at J, with 9 bases between. The CDR3 length is 14 residues. The CDR3: CASSPGSSTDTQYF. As DNA, the CDR3 is TGTGCCAGCAGCCCCGGGAGTAGCACAGATACGCAGTATTTT.

The chain joins TRBV6-5 to TRBJ2-3; TRBD2 matches 8 bases. CDR1 is MNHEY, CDR2 SVGAGI, per germline. The V segment lost 6 bases and the J segment 5 bases; nucleotides outside the gene matches: 10. The CDR3 totals 15 residues. CDR3 amino acids: CASSPGPAGVDTQYF. The CDR3 DNA reads TGTGCCAGCAGCCCCGGACCAGCGGGGGTAGATACGCAGTATTTT.

V usage is TRBV7-3 and J usage is TRBJ2-1; 7 bases are shared with TRBD1. Germline lookup yields CDR1 SGHTA and CDR2 FQGTGA. Trimming removed 5 bases from V and 8 bases from J; junction bases left unmatched: 9. The CDR3 spans 14 residues. The CDR3 DNA follows: TGTGCCAGCAGCCTCGAGGGGGCCAGGTATGAGCAGTTCTTC. Translated, it gives CASSLEGARYEQFF.

V is TRBV27 and J is TRBJ1-2; 7 nucleotides agree with TRBD1. The germline gives CDR1 MNHEY, CDR2 SMNVEV (reference sequence). The junction had 3 bases not matched to a gene; V was cut back by 1 base and J by 4 bases. This CDR3 is built from 14 residues. The CDR3 loop reads CASSLYRDSYGYTF. The CDR3, as DNA: TGTGCCAGCAGTTTATACCGGGACAGCTATGGCTACACCTTC.

This clone has only one observation. The chain joins TRBV28 to TRBJ1-3; tentatively, D is TRBD1 (5 bases). The germline CDR1 and CDR2 sequences are MDHEN and SYDVKM. With 4 bases removed from V and 5 bases from J, the gap between germline ends came to 15 bases. The CDR3 consists of 15 residues. CDR3 nucleotides: TGTGCCAGCAGTTCTCCGGGACGTGACCGAAACACCATATATTTT. It translates to CASSSPGRDRNTIYF.

CDR3 residues: CATRTSGGANTGELFF. In DNA form, the CDR3 reads TGTGCCACCCGGACTAGCGGGGGGGCCAACACCGGGGAGCTGTTTTTT. This chain links TRBV19 with TRBJ2-2; 15 bases fit TRBD2. CDR3 length equals 16 residues. Looked up from germline, CDR1 is LNHDA and CDR2 is SQIVND (reference sequence). Trimming removed 10 bases from V and 2 bases from J; junction bases left unmatched: 5.